The rows below give T cell receptor beta chains drawn from one sample of a study of regulatory T cells in long-lasting Graves disease. MiXCR was run by TCRdb on the multiplex PCR reads, yielding one entry per CDR3 protein. The sample has roughly 420,000 distinct CDR3 sequences; 16% are singletons. The same data also went into a second study, on T cells in Graves' hyperthyroidism and ophthalmopathy.

Sequencing was performed on peripheral blood mononuclear cells (PBMCs), taken at new diagnosis, from a patient treated with antithyroid drugs. Receptors originate from a woman in her twenties or thirties with Graves disease. Both conserved end residues are part of each CDR3. D genes are given only for firm matches. Size is omitted from some rows. Given values are once, few, many or a class for expanded clones.

clone_size d_call j_call v_call cdr3_aa
many . TRBJ1-2 TRBV6-1 CASVRGRSNYGYTF
few . TRBJ1-5 TRBV29-1 CSVGGTRDQPQHF
many TRBD1 TRBJ2-1 TRBV24-1 CATSDSGRDRGHNEQFF
. . TRBJ1-1 TRBV6-1 CASSPVWGQGTEAFF
many TRBD2 TRBJ2-2 TRBV10-3 CAIRGLAGLGELFF
many . TRBJ2-7 TRBV27 CASSRRGGQSYEQYF
many . TRBJ2-5 TRBV2 CASSEAVGGQPKETQYF
. TRBD2 TRBJ2-7 TRBV5-4 CASSLGLAGFSYEQYF
many . TRBJ2-7 TRBV5-1 CASSFSTAYEQYF
many . TRBJ1-1 TRBV2 CATSFGEYTEAFF
few TRBD2 TRBJ2-1 TRBV9 CASSGGSLDNEQFF
. TRBD2 TRBJ2-3 TRBV6-1 CASGRELRDTQYF